A single T cell receptor (beta chain) is shown here with its context. What it binds is unknown. The protocol was immunoSEQ multiplex PCR, while the TCRdb copy is restricted to in-frame clones and leaves out a portion. This sample has about 70,000 clones, with less than 85% found just once. The data were obtained in a study of radiotherapy plus CTLA-4 blockade in lung cancer. Looking at the study overall: Objective responses were observed in approximately 20% of patients, and disease control was achieved by around 31%. Study outcomes and limitations: Among blood TCR repertoires after radiotherapy plus ipilimumab, tumor-derived clones expanded.

Those patients who had chemo-refractory metastatic non-small-cell lung cancer were given focal radiation along with CTLA-4 blockade through ipilimumab. Germline V gene lookup returns CDR1 MNHEY and CDR2 SVGAGI. V gave up 6 bases and J gave up 2 bases, with 16 bases separating them. The CDR3 is 15 residues long. Sequences were derived from peripheral blood, sampled from a patient treated with radiotherapy plus ipilimumab. The chain links TRBV6-5 to TRBJ2-5; unclear D gene. The clonotype originates from a human donor with non-small cell lung cancer whose response to radiotherapy plus ipilimumab could not be evaluated. Some clones in this sample may be carry-over from other donors' samples. CDR3: CASRNPLQAQETQYF. For the CDR3, the DNA is TGTGCCAGCAGAAATCCCCTCCAGGCTCAAGAGACCCAGTACTTC.